This T cell receptor beta chain was sequenced for a study of shared T cell receptors in the human thymus. This clone was recorded only once. Assay used: immunoSEQ multiplex PCR; TCRdb lists only in-frame clones, some missing. The top ten clones hold around 0.0099% of a sample with hundreds of thousands of clones, around 89% of them seen once. V was cut by 0 bases and J by 1 base, with 16 bases left in between. There are 18 residues in the CDR3. Germline values: CDR1 ENHRY, CDR2 SYGVKD. This sample also belongs to another study, concerning human thymus T cells.

The gene calls are TRBV10-3 and TRBJ1-5; D is possibly TRBD1 (6 bases). The sequence came from a boy under three years old with a congenital heart defect. Material for sequencing was thymocytes. CDR3 bases: TGTGCCATCAGTGAGTCGAGGGTCGGAAGGGGGAGCAATCAGCCCCAGCATTTT. Translated, it gives CAISESRVGRGSNQPQHF.